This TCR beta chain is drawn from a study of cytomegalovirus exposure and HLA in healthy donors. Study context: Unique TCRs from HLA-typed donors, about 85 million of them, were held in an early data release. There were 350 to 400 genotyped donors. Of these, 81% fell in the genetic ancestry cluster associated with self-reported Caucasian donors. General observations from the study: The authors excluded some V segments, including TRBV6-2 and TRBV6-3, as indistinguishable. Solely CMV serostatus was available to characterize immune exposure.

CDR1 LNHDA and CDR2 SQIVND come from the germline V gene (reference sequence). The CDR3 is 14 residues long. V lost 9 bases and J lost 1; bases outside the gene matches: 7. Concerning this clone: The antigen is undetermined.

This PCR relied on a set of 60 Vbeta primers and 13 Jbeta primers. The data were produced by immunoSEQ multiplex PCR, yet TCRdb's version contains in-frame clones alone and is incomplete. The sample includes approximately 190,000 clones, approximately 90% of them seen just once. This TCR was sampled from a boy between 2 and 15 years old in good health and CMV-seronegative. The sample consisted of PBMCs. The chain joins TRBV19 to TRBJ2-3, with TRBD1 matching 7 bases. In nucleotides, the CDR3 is TGTGCCAGCCACAGGGGTAGTGGCACAGATACGCAGTATTTT. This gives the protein CASHRGSGTDTQYF.